The source of this T cell receptor (beta chain) is a study of blood T cell repertoires in COVID-19. Study details: The United States, Italy and Spain provided the acute and convalescent COVID-19 samples. From T cells, B-cell-depleted T cells, or PBMCs came the material, which was cDNA or gDNA.

In the original analysis: Researchers report that nucleated cell counts were estimated from reference gene primer amplification. The protocol was immunoSEQ multiplex PCR, while the TCRdb copy is restricted to in-frame clones and leaves out a portion. V, J and clone size are taken as reported in that table, and D and trimming were inferred from the DNA itself. The sample consists of 110,000 or so clones, 85% of them appearing once. This CDR3 is 13 amino acids long. Trimming removed 10 bases from V and 5 bases from J; junction bases left unmatched: 9. Germline V gene lookup returns CDR1 ENHRY and CDR2 SYGVKD.

The TCR comes from a human donor in a cohort sampled during active COVID-19. The chain uses TRBV10-3 and TRBJ1-1, with TRBD1 matching over 8 bases. Sequencing was done on a sample of peripheral blood. The CDR3 DNA reads as TGTGCCACGGAAACAGGGGGTCGAACTGAAGCTTTCTTT. It yields the protein CATETGGRTEAFF.